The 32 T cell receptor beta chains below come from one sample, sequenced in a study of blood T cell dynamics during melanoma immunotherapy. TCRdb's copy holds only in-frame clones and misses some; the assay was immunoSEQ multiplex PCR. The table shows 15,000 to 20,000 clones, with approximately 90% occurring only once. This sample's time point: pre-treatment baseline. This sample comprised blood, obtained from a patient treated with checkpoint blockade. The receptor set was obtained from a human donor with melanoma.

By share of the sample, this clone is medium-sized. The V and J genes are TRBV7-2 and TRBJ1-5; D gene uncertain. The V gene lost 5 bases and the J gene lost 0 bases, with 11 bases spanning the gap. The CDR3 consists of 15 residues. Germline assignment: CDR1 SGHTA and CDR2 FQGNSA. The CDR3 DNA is TGTGCCAGCAGCCCCACGATCCCTAGCAATCAGCCCCAGCATTTT. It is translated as CASSPTIPSNQPQHF.

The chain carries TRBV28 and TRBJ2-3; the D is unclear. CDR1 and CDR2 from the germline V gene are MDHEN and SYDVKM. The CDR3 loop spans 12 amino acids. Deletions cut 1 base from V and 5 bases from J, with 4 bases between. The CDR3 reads CASSLLRDTQYF. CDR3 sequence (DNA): TGTGCCAGCAGTTTATTAAGAGATACGCAGTATTTT.

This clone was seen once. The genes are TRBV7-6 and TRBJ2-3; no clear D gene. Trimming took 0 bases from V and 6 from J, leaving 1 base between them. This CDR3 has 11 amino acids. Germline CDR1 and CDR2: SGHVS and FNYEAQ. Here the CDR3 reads CASSLADTQYF. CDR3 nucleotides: TGTGCCAGCAGCTTAGCTGATACGCAGTATTTT.

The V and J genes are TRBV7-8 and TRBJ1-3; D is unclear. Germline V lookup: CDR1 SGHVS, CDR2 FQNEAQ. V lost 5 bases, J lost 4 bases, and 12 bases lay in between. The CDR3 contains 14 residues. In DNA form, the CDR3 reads TGTGCCAGCAGCCCCCGACCCCTCGGAAACACCATATATTTT. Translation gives CASSPRPLGNTIYF.

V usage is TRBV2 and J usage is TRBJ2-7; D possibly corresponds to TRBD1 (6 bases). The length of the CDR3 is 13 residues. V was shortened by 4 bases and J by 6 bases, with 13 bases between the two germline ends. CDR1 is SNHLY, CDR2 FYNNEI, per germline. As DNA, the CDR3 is TGTGCCAGCAGTGTAGAGGACAGTAGCGAGCAGTACTTC. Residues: CASSVEDSSEQYF.

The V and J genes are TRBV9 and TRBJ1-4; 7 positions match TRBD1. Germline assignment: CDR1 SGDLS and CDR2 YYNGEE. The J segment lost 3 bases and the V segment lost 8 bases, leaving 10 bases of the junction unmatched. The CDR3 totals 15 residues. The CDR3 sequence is CASTDTGAPNEKLFF. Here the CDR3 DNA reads TGTGCCAGTACCGATACAGGGGCCCCTAATGAAAAACTGTTTTTT.

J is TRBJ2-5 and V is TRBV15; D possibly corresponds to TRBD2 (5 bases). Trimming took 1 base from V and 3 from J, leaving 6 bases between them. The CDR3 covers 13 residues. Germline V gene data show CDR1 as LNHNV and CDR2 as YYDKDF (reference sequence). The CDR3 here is CATSRGREETQYF. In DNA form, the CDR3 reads TGTGCCACCAGCAGAGGGCGGGAAGAGACCCAGTACTTC.

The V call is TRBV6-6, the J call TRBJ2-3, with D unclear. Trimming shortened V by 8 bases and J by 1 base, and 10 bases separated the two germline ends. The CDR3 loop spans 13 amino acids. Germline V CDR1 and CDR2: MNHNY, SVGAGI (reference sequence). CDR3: CASLGLGTDTQYF. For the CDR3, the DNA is TGTGCCAGCCTGGGTCTGGGCACAGATACGCAGTATTTT.

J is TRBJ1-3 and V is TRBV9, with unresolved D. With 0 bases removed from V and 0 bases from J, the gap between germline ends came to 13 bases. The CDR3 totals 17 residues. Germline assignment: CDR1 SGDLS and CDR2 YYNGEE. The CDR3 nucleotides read TGTGCCAGCAGCGTAGCCCCCACGCAGTCCTCTGGAAACACCATATATTTT. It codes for CASSVAPTQSSGNTIYF.

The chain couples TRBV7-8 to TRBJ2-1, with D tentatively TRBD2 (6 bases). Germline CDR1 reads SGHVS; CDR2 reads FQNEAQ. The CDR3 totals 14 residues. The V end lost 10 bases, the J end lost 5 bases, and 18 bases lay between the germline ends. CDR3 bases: TGTGCCATCCCGACGGGGACTGGGAACAATGAGCAGTTCTTC. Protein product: CAIPTGTGNNEQFF.

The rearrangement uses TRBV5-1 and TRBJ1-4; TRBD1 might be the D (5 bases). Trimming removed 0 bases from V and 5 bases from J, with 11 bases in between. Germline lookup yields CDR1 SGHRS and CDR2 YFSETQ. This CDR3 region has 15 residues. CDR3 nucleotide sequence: TGCGCCAGCAGCTTGGAGGGGAACCTCAATGAAAAACTGTTTTTT. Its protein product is CASSLEGNLNEKLFF.

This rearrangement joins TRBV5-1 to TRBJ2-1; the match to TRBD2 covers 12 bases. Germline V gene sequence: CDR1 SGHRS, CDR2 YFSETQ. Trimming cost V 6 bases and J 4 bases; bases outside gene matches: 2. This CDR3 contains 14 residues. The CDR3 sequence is CASKTSGGYNEQFF. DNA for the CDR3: TGCGCCAGCAAGACTAGCGGGGGTTACAATGAGCAGTTCTTC.

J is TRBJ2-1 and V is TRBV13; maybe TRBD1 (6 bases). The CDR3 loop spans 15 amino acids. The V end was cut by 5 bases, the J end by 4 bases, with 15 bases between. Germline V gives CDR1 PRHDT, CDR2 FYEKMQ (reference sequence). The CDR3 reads CASSLGNREYNEQFF. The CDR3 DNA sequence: TGTGCCAGCAGCCTGGGAAACAGGGAATACAATGAGCAGTTCTTC. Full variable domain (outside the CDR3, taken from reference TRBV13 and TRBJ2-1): AAGVIQSPRHLIKEKRETATLKCYPIPRHDTVYWYQQGPGQDPQFLISFYEKMQSDKGSIPDRFSAQQFSDYHSELNMSSLELGDSALYFCASSLGNREYNEQFFGPGTRLTVL.

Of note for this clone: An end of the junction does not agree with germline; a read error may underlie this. CDR3 sequence (DNA): TGCGCCAGCTGTGAGACTAGTTACTCCTACGAGCAGTACTTC. This sequence encodes CASCETSYSYEQYF. The chain couples TRBV10-2 to TRBJ2-7, with TRBD2 as a possible D gene (6 bases). The CDR3 length is 14 residues. CDR1 is WSHSY, CDR2 SAAADI, per germline.

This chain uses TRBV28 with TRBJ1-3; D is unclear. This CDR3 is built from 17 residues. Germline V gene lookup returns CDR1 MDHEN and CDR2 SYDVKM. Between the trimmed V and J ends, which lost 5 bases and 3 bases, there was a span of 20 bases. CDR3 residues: CASSQSLGRTDGNTIYF. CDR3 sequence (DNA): TGTGCCAGCAGTCAGAGCCTTGGCAGAACGGATGGAAACACCATATATTTT.

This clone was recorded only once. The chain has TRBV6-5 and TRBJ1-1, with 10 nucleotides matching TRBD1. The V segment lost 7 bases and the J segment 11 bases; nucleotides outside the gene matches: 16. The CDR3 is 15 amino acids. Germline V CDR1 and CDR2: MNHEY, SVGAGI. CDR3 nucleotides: TGTGCCAGCAAGAGGGACCGGGACAGGGGACCATTGGCTTTCTTT. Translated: CASKRDRDRGPLAFF.

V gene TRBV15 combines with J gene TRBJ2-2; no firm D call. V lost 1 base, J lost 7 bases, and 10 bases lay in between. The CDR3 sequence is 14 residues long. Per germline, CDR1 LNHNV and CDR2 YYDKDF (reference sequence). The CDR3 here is CATSRALGGGELFF. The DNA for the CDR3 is TGTGCCACCAGCAGAGCTCTCGGCGGCGGGGAGCTGTTTTTT.

CDR3 loop: CASGSQVDPQETQYF. The CDR3 DNA is TGTGCCAGCGGGTCCCAGGTCGATCCTCAAGAGACCCAGTACTTC. This chain joins TRBV6-6 and TRBJ2-5, with unresolved D. V was clipped by 8 bases and J by 2 bases, with 18 bases between them. Germline V gene sequence: CDR1 MNHNY, CDR2 SVGAGI (reference sequence). CDR3 size: 15 residues.

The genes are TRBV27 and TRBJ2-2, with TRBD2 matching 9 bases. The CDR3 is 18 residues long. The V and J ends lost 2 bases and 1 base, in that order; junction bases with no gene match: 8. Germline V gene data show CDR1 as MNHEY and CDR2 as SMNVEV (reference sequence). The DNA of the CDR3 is TGTGCCAGCAGTTTAATAGCGGGGGATATGAGGAACACCGGGGAGCTGTTTTTT. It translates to CASSLIAGDMRNTGELFF.

CDR3 region: CASSTDTRGPLHF. The DNA for the CDR3 is TGTGCCAGTAGTACCGACACCCGCGGGCCCCTCCACTTT. The V call is TRBV19, the J call TRBJ1-6; no reliable D call. Trimming cost V 4 bases and J 13 bases, with 14 bases left between them. The CDR3 length is 13 residues. The germline V gene encodes CDR1 LNHDA and CDR2 SQIVND (reference sequence). Full variable domain (missing parts from reference TRBV19 and TRBJ1-6): DGGITQSPKYLFRKEGQNVTLSCEQNLNHDAMYWYRQDPGQGLRLIYYSQIVNDFQKGDIAEGYSVSREKKESFPLTVTSAQKNPTAFYLCASSTDTRGPLHFGNGTRLTVT.

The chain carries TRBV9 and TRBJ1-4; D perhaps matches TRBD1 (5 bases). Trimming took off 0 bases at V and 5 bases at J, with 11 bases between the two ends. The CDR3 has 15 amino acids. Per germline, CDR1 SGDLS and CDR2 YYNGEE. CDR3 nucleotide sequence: TGTGCCAGCAGCGTAGGCCAGGGAGGAAATGAAAAACTGTTTTTT. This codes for CASSVGQGGNEKLFF.

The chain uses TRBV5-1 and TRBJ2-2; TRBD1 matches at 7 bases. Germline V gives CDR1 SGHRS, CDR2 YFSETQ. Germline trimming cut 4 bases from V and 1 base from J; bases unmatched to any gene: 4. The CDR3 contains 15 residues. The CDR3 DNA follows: TGCGCCAGCAGCCCCCGGGACAGGAACACCGGGGAGCTGTTTTTT. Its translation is CASSPRDRNTGELFF.

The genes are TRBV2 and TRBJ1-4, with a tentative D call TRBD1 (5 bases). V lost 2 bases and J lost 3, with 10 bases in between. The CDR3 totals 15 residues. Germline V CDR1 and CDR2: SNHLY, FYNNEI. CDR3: CASSEFTGANEKLFF. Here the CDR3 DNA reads TGTGCCAGCAGTGAATTCACGGGGGCTAATGAAAAACTGTTTTTT.

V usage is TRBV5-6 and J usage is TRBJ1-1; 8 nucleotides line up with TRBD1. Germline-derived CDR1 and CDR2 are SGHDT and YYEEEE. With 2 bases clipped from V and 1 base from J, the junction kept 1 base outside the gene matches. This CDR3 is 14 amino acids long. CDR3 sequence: CASSLTGGNTEAFF. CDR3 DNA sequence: TGTGCCAGCAGCTTAACAGGGGGGAACACTGAAGCTTTCTTT.

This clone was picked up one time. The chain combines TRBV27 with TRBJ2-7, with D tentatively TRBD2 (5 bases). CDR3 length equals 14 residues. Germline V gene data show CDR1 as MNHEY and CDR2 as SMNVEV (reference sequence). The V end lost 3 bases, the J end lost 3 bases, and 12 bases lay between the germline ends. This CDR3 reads CASSFRPAGYEQYF. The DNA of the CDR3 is TGTGCCAGCAGTTTCCGCCCCGCGGGCTACGAGCAGTACTTC.

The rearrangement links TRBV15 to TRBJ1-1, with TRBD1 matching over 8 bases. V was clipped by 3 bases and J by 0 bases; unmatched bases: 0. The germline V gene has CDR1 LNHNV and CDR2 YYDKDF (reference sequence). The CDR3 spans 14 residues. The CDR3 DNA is TGTGCCACCAGCAGGACAGGGGTGAACACTGAAGCTTTCTTT. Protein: CATSRTGVNTEAFF.

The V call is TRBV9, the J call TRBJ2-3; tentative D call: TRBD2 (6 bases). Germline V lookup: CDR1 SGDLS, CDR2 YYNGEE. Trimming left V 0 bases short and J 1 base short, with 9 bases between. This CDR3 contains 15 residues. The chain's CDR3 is CASSVAQRGTDTQYF. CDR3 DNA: TGTGCCAGCAGCGTAGCACAGCGGGGCACAGATACGCAGTATTTT.

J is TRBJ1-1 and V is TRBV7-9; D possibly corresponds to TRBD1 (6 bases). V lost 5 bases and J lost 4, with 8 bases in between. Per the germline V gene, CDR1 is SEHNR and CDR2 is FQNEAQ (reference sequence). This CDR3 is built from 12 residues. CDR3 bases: TGTGCCAGCAGCCAACAGGGCACTGAAGCTTTCTTT. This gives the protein CASSQQGTEAFF.

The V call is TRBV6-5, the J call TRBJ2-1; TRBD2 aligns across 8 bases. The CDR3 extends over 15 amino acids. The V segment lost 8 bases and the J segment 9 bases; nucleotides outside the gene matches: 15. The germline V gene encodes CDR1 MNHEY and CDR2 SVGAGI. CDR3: CASRPAGTRSIEQFF. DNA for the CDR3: TGTGCCAGCCGACCAGCCGGGACTAGATCTATTGAGCAGTTCTTC.

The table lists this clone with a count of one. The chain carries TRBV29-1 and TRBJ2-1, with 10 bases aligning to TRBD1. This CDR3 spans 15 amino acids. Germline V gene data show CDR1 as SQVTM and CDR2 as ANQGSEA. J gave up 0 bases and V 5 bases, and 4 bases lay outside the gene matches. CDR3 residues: CSVYGTGDSYNEQFF. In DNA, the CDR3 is TGCAGCGTTTATGGGACAGGGGACTCCTACAATGAGCAGTTCTTC.

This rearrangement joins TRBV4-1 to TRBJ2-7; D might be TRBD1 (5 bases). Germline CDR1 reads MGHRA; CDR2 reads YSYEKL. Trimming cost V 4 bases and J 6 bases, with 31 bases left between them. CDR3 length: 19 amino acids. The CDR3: CASSLSPLGPGPVPREQYF. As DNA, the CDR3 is TGCGCCAGCAGCCTTTCCCCGTTGGGCCCAGGGCCGGTCCCTCGCGAGCAGTACTTC.

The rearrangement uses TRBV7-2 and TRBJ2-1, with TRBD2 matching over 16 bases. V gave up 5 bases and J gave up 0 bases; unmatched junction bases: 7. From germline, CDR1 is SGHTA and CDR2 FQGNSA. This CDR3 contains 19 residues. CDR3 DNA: TGTGCCAGCAGCCCGGCCGGGACTAGCGGGAGGGCCTCCTACAATGAGCAGTTCTTC. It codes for CASSPAGTSGRASYNEQFF.